The 5 T cell receptor beta chains presented below share a single source sample, sequenced in a study of blood T cell dynamics during melanoma immunotherapy. Time point indicated: pre-treatment baseline. Generated by immunoSEQ multiplex PCR, the TCRdb table keeps only in-frame clones and is missing some. This sample has 20,000 to 30,000 clones, with roughly 89% found just once. The sample in question was blood, obtained from a patient treated with checkpoint blockade. The source is a human donor with melanoma.

The V gene is TRBV15, the J gene TRBJ2-7; a possible D gene is TRBD2 (6 bases). CDR3 length equals 17 residues. The germline V gene has CDR1 LNHNV and CDR2 YYDKDF (reference sequence). Trimming took 0 bases from V and 0 from J, leaving 15 bases between them. CDR3 bases: TGTGCCACCAGCAGAGATTCTGGCGGGATTACCTCCTACGAGCAGTACTTC. Its translation is CATSRDSGGITSYEQYF.

This clone has more than one count but fewer than ten. The chain links TRBV1 to TRBJ2-7; TRBD2, the D gene given by the table, was not confirmed from the DNA. TRBV1 is a pseudogene locus. CDR3 length: 20 amino acids. The CDR3 loop is CTSSRLARTSGRALTYEQYF. For the CDR3, the DNA is TGCACCAGCAGCCGTTTAGCGAGGACTAGCGGGAGGGCCCTCACCTACGAGCAGTACTTC.

This clone was counted a single time. The chain has TRBV28 and TRBJ2-6; 7 bases are shared with TRBD1. The ends lost 6 bases at V and 0 bases at J; junction bases unmatched: 26. This CDR3 is 23 amino acids long. Germline V gene sequence: CDR1 MDHEN, CDR2 SYDVKM. The CDR3 reads CASRPTYEGVPGQLNSGANVLTF. The CDR3, as DNA: TGTGCCAGCAGACCGACCTATGAGGGTGTCCCGGGACAGCTGAACTCTGGGGCCAACGTCCTGACTTTC.

Within the sample, this clone is medium-sized. The V gene is TRBV28, the J gene TRBJ1-2; tentative D call: TRBD1 (5 bases). Trimming cost V 3 bases and J 7 bases, with 12 bases left between them. The CDR3 spans 13 residues. Germline CDR1 reads MDHEN; CDR2 reads SYDVKM. DNA for the CDR3: TGTGCCAGCAGTTTTCTTTTCGGGGCTGGCTACACCTTC. This gives the protein CASSFLFGAGYTF.

This sequence joins TRBV10-2 and TRBJ2-1; no definite D call. Germline V gene sequence: CDR1 WSHSY, CDR2 SAAADI. Trimming cost V 4 bases and J 0 bases, with 10 bases left between them. The CDR3 covers 15 residues. DNA of the CDR3: TGCGCCAGCAGTGTTATACAGACCTCCTACAATGAGCAGTTCTTC. This codes for CASSVIQTSYNEQFF.